This is a list of T cell receptor beta chains from one sample in a study of Ad26.COV2.S vaccination and SARS-CoV-2 variants. Produced via immunoSEQ multiplex PCR; TCRdb's table is partial and in-frame only. The data contain 400,000 to 450,000 clones, around 92% of them singletons. This material consisted of peripheral blood, taken in a trial of Ad26.COV2.S vaccine versus placebo. These TCRs come from a person aged 18-65 years who received the Ad26.COV2.S COVID-19 vaccine or a placebo. The CDR3 runs from the conserved cysteine through the conserved F or W. A D gene is named only where the DNA matches it firmly. Only some rows state a clone size, as once, few, many or a class for expanded clones.

clone_size: NA; d_call: NA; j_call: TRBJ2-3; v_call: TRBV5-6; cdr3_length: 14; cdr3_aa: CASSLVQTTHTQYF; cdr3_nt: TGTGCCAGCAGCTTGGTACAGACCACACATACGCAGTATTTT
clone_size: NA; d_call: NA; j_call: TRBJ2-7; v_call: TRBV18; cdr3_length: 14; cdr3_aa: CASSPRDLSYEQYF; cdr3_nt: TGTGCCAGCTCACCCCGGGACCTCTCCTACGAGCAGTACTTC
clone_size: NA; d_call: NA; j_call: TRBJ1-5; v_call: TRBV21-1; cdr3_length: 14; cdr3_aa: CASSKGPHNQPQHF; cdr3_nt: TGTGCCAGCAGCAAGGGACCGCACAATCAGCCCCAGCATTTT
clone_size: NA; d_call: NA; j_call: TRBJ2-5; v_call: TRBV11-2; cdr3_length: 14; cdr3_aa: CASRSKRSQETQYF; cdr3_nt: TGTGCCAGCAGAAGCAAGCGGTCACAAGAGACCCAGTACTTC
clone_size: NA; d_call: TRBD1; j_call: TRBJ1-2; v_call: TRBV2; cdr3_length: 15; cdr3_aa: CASSEAGQGAYGYTF; cdr3_nt: TGTGCCAGCAGTGAAGCAGGACAGGGGGCATATGGCTACACCTTC
clone_size: NA; d_call: NA; j_call: TRBJ1-4; v_call: TRBV28; cdr3_length: 14; cdr3_aa: CASMTGRRNEKLFF; cdr3_nt: TGTGCCAGCATGACGGGCAGGAGGAATGAAAAACTGTTTTTT
clone_size: few; d_call: NA; j_call: TRBJ1-5; v_call: TRBV9; cdr3_length: 16; cdr3_aa: CASSVLRPLSNQPQHF; cdr3_nt: TGTGCCAGCAGCGTATTAAGACCGCTGAGTAATCAGCCCCAGCATTTT
clone_size: NA; d_call: TRBD1; j_call: TRBJ1-2; v_call: TRBV6-5; cdr3_length: 15; cdr3_aa: CASSLGPTGIGGYTF; cdr3_nt: TGTGCCAGCAGTTTGGGACCGACAGGGATCGGTGGCTACACCTTC
clone_size: once; d_call: NA; j_call: TRBJ1-1; v_call: TRBV30; cdr3_length: 12; cdr3_aa: CAWTGTNTEAFF; cdr3_nt: TGTGCCTGGACTGGGACAAACACTGAAGCTTTCTTT
clone_size: NA; d_call: NA; j_call: TRBJ2-5; v_call: TRBV7-2; cdr3_length: 11; cdr3_aa: CASSYQETQYF; cdr3_nt: TGTGCCAGCAGCTACCAAGAGACCCAGTACTTC
clone_size: NA; d_call: TRBD2; j_call: TRBJ2-1; v_call: TRBV27; cdr3_length: 16; cdr3_aa: CASSLRLAGGYNEQFF; cdr3_nt: TGTGCCAGCAGTTTACGGCTAGCGGGGGGCTACAATGAGCAGTTCTTC
clone_size: NA; d_call: NA; j_call: TRBJ1-2; v_call: TRBV24-1; cdr3_length: 13; cdr3_aa: CAVQSQGNYGYTF; cdr3_nt: TGTGCCGTACAGTCCCAGGGGAACTATGGCTACACCTTC
clone_size: NA; d_call: NA; j_call: TRBJ1-2; v_call: TRBV11-2; cdr3_length: 17; cdr3_aa: CASSPIRRRGVDYGYTF; cdr3_nt: TGTGCCAGCAGCCCTATACGACGGCGGGGAGTGGACTATGGCTACACCTTC
clone_size: NA; d_call: NA; j_call: TRBJ1-1; v_call: TRBV19; cdr3_length: 13; cdr3_aa: CASGQSLNTEAFF; cdr3_nt: TGTGCCAGTGGACAGTCTTTGAACACTGAAGCTTTCTTT
clone_size: NA; d_call: NA; j_call: TRBJ2-2; v_call: TRBV29-1; cdr3_length: 12; cdr3_aa: CSVDGSPGELFF; cdr3_nt: TGCAGCGTTGATGGTTCACCCGGGGAGCTGTTTTTT
clone_size: NA; d_call: NA; j_call: TRBJ1-2; v_call: TRBV5-1; cdr3_length: 16; cdr3_aa: CASSLAGPQGNYGYTF; cdr3_nt: TGCGCCAGCAGCTTGGCTGGGCCGCAGGGGAACTATGGCTACACCTTC
clone_size: few; d_call: NA; j_call: TRBJ2-7; v_call: TRBV27; cdr3_length: 13; cdr3_aa: CASSFGFGLEQYF; cdr3_nt: TGTGCCAGCAGTTTTGGGTTTGGTCTAGAGCAGTACTTC
clone_size: NA; d_call: NA; j_call: TRBJ2-3; v_call: TRBV21-1; cdr3_length: 15; cdr3_aa: CASKPRSATTDTQYF; cdr3_nt: TGTGCCAGCAAACCCAGGTCGGCCACCACAGATACGCAGTATTTT
clone_size: NA; d_call: NA; j_call: TRBJ1-2; v_call: TRBV27; cdr3_length: 15; cdr3_aa: CASSLQWGPVYGYTF; cdr3_nt: TGTGCCAGCAGTTTACAGTGGGGGCCCGTCTATGGCTACACCTTC
clone_size: NA; d_call: NA; j_call: TRBJ2-1; v_call: TRBV19; cdr3_length: 16; cdr3_aa: CASSNSQVRLYNEQFF; cdr3_nt: TGTGCCAGTAGTAATTCACAGGTTAGACTATACAATGAGCAGTTCTTC
clone_size: NA; d_call: TRBD2; j_call: TRBJ2-1; v_call: TRBV6-5; cdr3_length: 15; cdr3_aa: CASSYWSSGGNEQFF; cdr3_nt: TGTGCCAGCAGTTACTGGTCTAGCGGGGGAAATGAGCAGTTCTTC
clone_size: NA; d_call: NA; j_call: TRBJ2-3; v_call: TRBV11-3; cdr3_length: 17; cdr3_aa: CASSLGGGPLGTDTQYF; cdr3_nt: TGTGCCAGCAGCTTAGGCGGGGGCCCGCTGGGTACAGATACGCAGTATTTT
clone_size: NA; d_call: NA; j_call: TRBJ1-2; v_call: TRBV30; cdr3_length: 14; cdr3_aa: CAWTRGGLSYGYTF; cdr3_nt: TGTGCCTGGACCCGTGGGGGATTGAGTTATGGCTACACCTTC
clone_size: NA; d_call: TRBD1; j_call: TRBJ2-1; v_call: TRBV19; cdr3_length: 15; cdr3_aa: CASRLMGQGYNEQFF; cdr3_nt: TGTGCCAGTAGGCTCATGGGACAGGGATACAATGAGCAGTTCTTC
clone_size: once; d_call: NA; j_call: TRBJ2-2; v_call: TRBV29-1; cdr3_length: 13; cdr3_aa: CSATGWAAGELFF; cdr3_nt: TGCAGCGCAACTGGTTGGGCCGCCGGGGAGCTGTTTTTT
clone_size: NA; d_call: NA; j_call: TRBJ2-1; v_call: TRBV11-2; cdr3_length: 16; cdr3_aa: CASSLETVSSYNEQFF; cdr3_nt: TGTGCCAGCAGCTTAGAAACTGTGAGCTCCTACAATGAGCAGTTCTTC
clone_size: few; d_call: TRBD1; j_call: TRBJ1-4; v_call: TRBV27; cdr3_length: 18; cdr3_aa: CASSPYRDRLDRDEKLFF; cdr3_nt: TGTGCCAGCAGCCCTTACAGGGACAGATTGGATCGGGATGAAAAACTGTTTTTT
clone_size: NA; d_call: NA; j_call: TRBJ1-2; v_call: TRBV3-1/TRBV3-2; cdr3_length: 14; cdr3_aa: CASSQVPTLEGYTF; cdr3_nt: TGTGCCAGCAGCCAAGTCCCGACGCTGGAGGGCTACACCTTC